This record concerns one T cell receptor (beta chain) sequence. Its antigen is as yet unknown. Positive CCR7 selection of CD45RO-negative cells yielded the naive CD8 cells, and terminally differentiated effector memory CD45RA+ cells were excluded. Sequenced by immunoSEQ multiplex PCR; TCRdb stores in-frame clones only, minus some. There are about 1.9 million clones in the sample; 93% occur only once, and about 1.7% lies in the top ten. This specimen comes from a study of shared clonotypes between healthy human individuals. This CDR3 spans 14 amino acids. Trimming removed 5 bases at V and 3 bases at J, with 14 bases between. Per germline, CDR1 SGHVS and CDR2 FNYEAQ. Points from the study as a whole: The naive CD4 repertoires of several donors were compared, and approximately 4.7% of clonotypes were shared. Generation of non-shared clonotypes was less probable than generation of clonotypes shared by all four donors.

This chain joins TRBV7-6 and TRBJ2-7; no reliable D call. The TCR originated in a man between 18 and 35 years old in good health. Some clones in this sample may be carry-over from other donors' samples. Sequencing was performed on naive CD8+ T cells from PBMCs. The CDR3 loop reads CASSAGPLNYEQYF. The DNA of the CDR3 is TGTGCCAGCAGCGCCGGACCCTTGAACTACGAGCAGTACTTC.